These 25 T cell receptor beta chains were all obtained from the same sample, sequenced in a study of shared clonotypes between healthy human individuals. The naive CD8 fraction comprised CD45RO-negative cells positively selected for CCR7 and excluded terminally differentiated effector memory CD45RA+ cells. TCRdb keeps only in-frame clones here, not all; method: immunoSEQ multiplex PCR. The table shows roughly 2.1 million clones, with roughly 91% occurring only once. The sample consisted of naive CD8+ T cells from PBMCs. The receptor set was obtained from a young man in good health. Some clones in this sample may be carry-over from other donors' samples.

This clone has a handful of counts. The chain carries TRBV11-2 and TRBJ2-1; D gene ambiguous. The CDR3 contains 12 residues. The germline V gene has CDR1 SGHAT and CDR2 FQNNGV. V lost 6 bases and J 4 bases, leaving 7 bases between the germline ends. For the CDR3, the DNA is TGTGCCAGCAGTCCTAAGTACAATGAGCAGTTCTTC. Residues: CASSPKYNEQFF.

The V gene is TRBV9, the J gene TRBJ1-5; tentative D call: TRBD1 (5 bases). The germline V and J ends were trimmed by 3 bases and 2 bases, with 9 bases remaining between them. Germline CDR1 is SGDLS and CDR2 is YYNGEE. This CDR3 spans 14 amino acids. CDR3 region: CASSEGIGNQPQHF. CDR3 nucleotides: TGTGCCAGCAGCGAGGGGATCGGCAATCAGCCCCAGCATTTT.

This clone is a singleton in its sample. The J gene is TRBJ2-7, the V gene TRBV4-1; 9 nucleotides align to TRBD2. V dropped 1 base and J dropped 1; count of bases not matched to a gene: 8. Germline CDR1 and CDR2: MGHRA and YSYEKL. The CDR3 is 17 amino acids. This CDR3 reads CASSQAVGSGSSYEQYF. Here the CDR3 DNA reads TGCGCCAGCAGCCAAGCAGTTGGTAGCGGGAGTTCCTACGAGCAGTACTTC.

The J gene is TRBJ2-5, the V gene TRBV28, with D hard to call. The V end was cut by 3 bases, the J end by 1 base, with 6 bases between. Germline V gene lookup returns CDR1 MDHEN and CDR2 SYDVKM. The CDR3 extends over 13 amino acids. As DNA, the CDR3 is TGTGCCAGCAGTTTGGTGGTCCAAGAGACCCAGTACTTC. Encoded protein: CASSLVVQETQYF.

The chain has TRBV7-9 and TRBJ1-2; the match to TRBD1 covers 8 bases. The CDR3 sequence is 15 residues long. V shed 4 bases, J shed 4 bases, and the junction held 8 bases outside the gene matches. Germline V gives CDR1 SEHNR, CDR2 FQNEAQ (reference sequence). This CDR3 reads CASSSYQQGGYGYTF. For the CDR3, the DNA is TGTGCCAGCAGCTCGTACCAACAGGGGGGCTATGGCTACACCTTC.

This rearrangement joins TRBV10-3 to TRBJ2-2; 9 bases match TRBD1. This CDR3 region has 16 residues. The V gene end was trimmed by 7 bases and the J gene end by 6 bases; junction bases not matched to a gene: 12. Germline V CDR1 and CDR2: ENHRY, SYGVKD. This CDR3 reads CAIKRQGGNASGELFF. The CDR3 nucleotides read TGTGCCATCAAGAGACAGGGGGGGAATGCGTCCGGGGAGCTGTTTTTT.

This chain connects TRBV2 to TRBJ2-5; D ambiguous. From germline, CDR1 is SNHLY and CDR2 FYNNEI. V shed 5 bases and J shed 4 bases, with 17 bases lying between them. This CDR3 contains 15 residues. The CDR3 bases are TGTGCCAGCAGTCCCCAAGCACCGTCCCGAGAGACCCAGTACTTC. Translating it yields CASSPQAPSRETQYF.

This sequence joins TRBV11-3 and TRBJ2-3; D not certain. The CDR3 extends over 14 amino acids. Germline values: CDR1 SGHNT, CDR2 YENEEA. Trimming removed 0 bases at V and 2 bases at J, with 6 bases between. The CDR3 coding sequence is TGTGCCAGCAGCTTAGAGGCGGACACAGATACGCAGTATTTT. Amino acids: CASSLEADTDTQYF.

The gene calls are TRBV4-3 and TRBJ1-1; D unresolved. This CDR3 contains 15 residues. The ends were cut back, 10 bases at V and 4 bases at J, with 22 bases in the middle. Germline-derived CDR1 and CDR2 are LGHNA and YSLEER. The CDR3 loop is CATTPSDRVGTEAFF. For the CDR3, the DNA is TGCGCCACCACCCCAAGCGACCGAGTCGGCACTGAAGCTTTCTTT.

The rearrangement links TRBV7-2 to TRBJ2-1; maybe TRBD2 (6 bases). Germline V gene data show CDR1 as SGHTA and CDR2 as FQGNSA. V lost 4 bases, J lost 8 bases, and 18 bases lay in between. The CDR3 covers 15 residues. The CDR3 bases are TGTGCCAGCAGCTCCCACCCGGATAGCGGAGATGAGCAGTTCTTC. It specifies CASSSHPDSGDEQFF.

Turning to this clone: The sample contains more than one DNA sequence encoding this CDR3. This chain uses TRBV29-1 with TRBJ2-7, with TRBD1 as a possible D gene (6 bases). The V end lost 3 bases, the J end lost 2 bases, and 11 bases lay between the germline ends. This CDR3 has 13 amino acids. Germline V gives CDR1 SQVTM, CDR2 ANQGSEA. This CDR3 is CSVEQGTPYEQYF. CDR3 coding DNA: TGCAGCGTTGAGCAGGGGACACCCTACGAGCAGTACTTC.

This clone was seen once. The J gene is TRBJ1-1, the V gene TRBV7-2; possible D gene TRBD1, 5 bases. This CDR3 comprises 16 residues. V lost 3 bases, J lost 1 base, and 15 bases lay in between. Germline V gene data show CDR1 as SGHTA and CDR2 as FQGNSA. This CDR3 reads CASSLVRQGPNTEAFF. The CDR3 coding sequence is TGTGCCAGCAGCTTGGTTAGGCAGGGACCGAACACTGAAGCTTTCTTT.

The chain employs TRBV10-3 and TRBJ2-5, with D possibly matching TRBD2 (5 bases). Germline CDR1 and CDR2: ENHRY and SYGVKD. CDR3 length: 14 amino acids. Deletions cut 0 bases from V and 3 bases from J, with 8 bases between. The CDR3 DNA reads as TGTGCCATCAGTGAGTCGAGGGAGAAAGAGACCCAGTACTTC. Translated: CAISESREKETQYF.

CDR3 loop: CASSMDRRLGANYGYTF. In DNA form, the CDR3 reads TGCGCCAGCAGCATGGACAGGAGACTAGGGGCTAACTATGGCTACACCTTC. V usage is TRBV5-1 and J usage is TRBJ1-2; 7 nucleotides match TRBD1. The CDR3 consists of 17 residues. The germline CDR1 and CDR2 sequences are SGHRS and YFSETQ. J was trimmed by 0 bases and V by 4 bases; bases with no gene match: 12.

The chain couples TRBV28 to TRBJ2-7; D unresolved. Germline V gene lookup returns CDR1 MDHEN and CDR2 SYDVKM. The CDR3 is made up of 13 amino acids. V was trimmed by 6 bases and J by 0 bases, leaving 9 bases between them. CDR3 coding DNA: TGTGCCAGCAGCACAACTCACTCCTACGAGCAGTACTTC. This encodes CASSTTHSYEQYF.

This clone was seen a handful of times. Other nucleotide sequences in the sample specify the same CDR3. The rearrangement uses TRBV27 and TRBJ2-7; 10 nucleotides agree with TRBD2. Per germline, CDR1 MNHEY and CDR2 SMNVEV (reference sequence). With V trimmed by 6 bases and J by 3 bases, 5 bases remained unmatched. The CDR3 loop spans 14 amino acids. Here the CDR3 reads CASSPGLAYYEQYF. The CDR3 coding sequence is TGTGCCAGCAGCCCGGGACTAGCGTACTACGAGCAGTACTTC.

This chain joins TRBV9 and TRBJ2-2; 10 bases match TRBD1. Germline V gene lookup returns CDR1 SGDLS and CDR2 YYNGEE. The CDR3 consists of 16 residues. V trimming: 4 bases; J trimming: 3 bases; junction bases outside the gene matches: 6. This chain's CDR3 is CASSFPGTGDTGELFF. The CDR3 DNA reads as TGTGCCAGCAGCTTCCCCGGGACAGGGGACACCGGGGAGCTGTTTTTT.

The chain uses TRBV4-3 and TRBJ2-2; TRBD1 agrees at 10 bases. The CDR3 is 15 amino acids. With V trimmed by 1 base and J by 7 bases, 3 bases remained unmatched. Germline CDR1 and CDR2: LGHNA and YSLEER. CDR3 sequence: CASSQGGQGVGELFF. The CDR3 DNA sequence: TGCGCCAGCAGCCAAGGAGGACAGGGGGTCGGGGAGCTGTTTTTT.

The rearrangement joins TRBV27 to TRBJ2-2, with 8 nucleotides matching TRBD2. Trimming took 4 bases from V and 8 from J; bases not matched to a gene: 6. The V gene's germline CDR1 is MNHEY and CDR2 SMNVEV (reference sequence). This CDR3 is built from 14 residues. For the CDR3, the DNA is TGTGCCAGCAGTTGGGGGACTAGTGGGGGGGAGCTGTTTTTT. Amino acids: CASSWGTSGGELFF.

V gene TRBV7-9 combines with J gene TRBJ2-1; 7 bases fit TRBD2. Germline-derived CDR1 and CDR2 are SEHNR and FQNEAQ (reference sequence). This CDR3 contains 17 residues. After removal of 0 bases from V and 4 bases from J, the junction contained 9 bases not matched to a gene. The DNA for the CDR3 is TGTGCCAGCAGCTTAGCCGCACTAGCGCGGCTATACAATGAGCAGTTCTTC. Residues: CASSLAALARLYNEQFF.

Concerning this clone: Other DNA sequences from this sample encode an identical CDR3 as well. V and J are TRBV4-1 and TRBJ2-5, with no clear D. The V gene's germline CDR1 is MGHRA and CDR2 YSYEKL. The CDR3 has 13 amino acids. V gave up 1 base and J gave up 4 bases, with 7 bases separating them. CDR3 DNA sequence: TGCGCCAGCAGCCAAGCAGGCGGAGAGACCCAGTACTTC. Its protein product is CASSQAGGETQYF.

The J gene is TRBJ2-2, the V gene TRBV2; D is perhaps TRBD1 (7 bases). Trimming took off 8 bases at V and 4 bases at J, with 20 bases between the two ends. The CDR3 is 16 amino acids. The V gene's germline CDR1 is SNHLY and CDR2 FYNNEI. CDR3 in amino acids: CASRKGGQVRTGELFF. The DNA of the CDR3 is TGTGCCAGCCGGAAGGGAGGACAGGTTCGCACCGGGGAGCTGTTTTTT.

The CDR3 nucleotides read TGTGCCAGCAGTTACCTGACAGGAGGGGACCAAGAGACCCAGTACTTC. This codes for CASSYLTGGDQETQYF. This chain uses TRBV6-6 with TRBJ2-5, with D perhaps given as TRBD1 or TRBD2 (6 bases each). The V end lost 2 bases, the J end lost 0 bases, and 13 bases lay between the germline ends. Germline V gene sequence: CDR1 MNHNY, CDR2 SVGAGI (reference sequence). The CDR3 totals 16 residues.

In its sample, this clone was seen once. The chain joins TRBV4-1 to TRBJ1-3; D is unclear. The CDR3 length is 17 residues. V lost 4 bases and J 1 base, leaving 17 bases between the germline ends. Germline CDR1 reads MGHRA; CDR2 reads YSYEKL. The CDR3 spells CASSPLPAGQSGNTIYF. The CDR3 nucleotides read TGCGCCAGCAGCCCCCTACCAGCGGGCCAATCTGGAAACACCATATATTTT.

The chain joins TRBV27 to TRBJ2-7; D unclear. The CDR3 spans 14 residues. Germline V gene lookup returns CDR1 MNHEY and CDR2 SMNVEV (reference sequence). Trimming took off 5 bases at V and 2 bases at J, with 13 bases between the two ends. The CDR3 protein is CASSPRIFTYEQYF. DNA for the CDR3: TGTGCCAGCAGTCCAAGGATTTTTACCTACGAGCAGTACTTC.